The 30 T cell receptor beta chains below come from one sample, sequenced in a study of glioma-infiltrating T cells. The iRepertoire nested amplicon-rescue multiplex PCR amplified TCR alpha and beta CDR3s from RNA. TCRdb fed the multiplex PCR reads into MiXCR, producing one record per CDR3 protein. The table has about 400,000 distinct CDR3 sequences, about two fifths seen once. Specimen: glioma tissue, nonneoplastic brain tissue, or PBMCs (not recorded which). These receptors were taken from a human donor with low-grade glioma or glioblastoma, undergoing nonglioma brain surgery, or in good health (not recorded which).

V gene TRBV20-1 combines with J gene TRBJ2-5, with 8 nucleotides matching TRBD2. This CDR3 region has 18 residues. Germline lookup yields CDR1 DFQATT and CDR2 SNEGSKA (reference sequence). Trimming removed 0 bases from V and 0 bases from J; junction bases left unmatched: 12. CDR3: CSARDRSSGPIYQETQYF. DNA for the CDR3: TGCAGTGCTAGAGATAGGTCTAGCGGGCCTATTTACCAAGAGACCCAGTACTTC.

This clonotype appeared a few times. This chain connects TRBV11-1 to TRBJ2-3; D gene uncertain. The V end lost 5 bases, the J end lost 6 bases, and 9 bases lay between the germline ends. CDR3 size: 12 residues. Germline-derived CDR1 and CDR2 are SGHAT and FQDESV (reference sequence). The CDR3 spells CASSPNLDTQYF. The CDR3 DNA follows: TGTGCCAGCAGCCCCAATCTCGATACGCAGTATTTT.

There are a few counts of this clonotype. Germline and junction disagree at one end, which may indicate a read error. This CDR3 reads CASSLSYGQYF. The CDR3 DNA is TGTGCCAGCAGTTTATCCTACGGGCAGTACTTC. The rearrangement links TRBV28 to TRBJ2-7; unclear D gene. Looked up from germline, CDR1 is MDHEN and CDR2 is SYDVKM. This CDR3 comprises 11 residues.

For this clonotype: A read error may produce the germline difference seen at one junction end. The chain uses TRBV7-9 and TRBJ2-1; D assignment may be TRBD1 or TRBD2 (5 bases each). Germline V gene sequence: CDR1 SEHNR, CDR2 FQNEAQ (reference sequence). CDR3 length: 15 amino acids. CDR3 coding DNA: TGTGCCAGCTGCTTCTGGGACCCGCCGGGCAATGAGCAGTTCTTC. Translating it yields CASCFWDPPGNEQFF.

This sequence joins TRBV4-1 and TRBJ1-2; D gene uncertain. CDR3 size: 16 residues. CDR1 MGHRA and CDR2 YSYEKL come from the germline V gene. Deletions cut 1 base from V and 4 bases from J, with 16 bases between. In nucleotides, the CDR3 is TGCGCCAGCAGCCAAGGTTGGGAGGCTCTTAGCTATGGCTACACCTTC. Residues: CASSQGWEALSYGYTF.

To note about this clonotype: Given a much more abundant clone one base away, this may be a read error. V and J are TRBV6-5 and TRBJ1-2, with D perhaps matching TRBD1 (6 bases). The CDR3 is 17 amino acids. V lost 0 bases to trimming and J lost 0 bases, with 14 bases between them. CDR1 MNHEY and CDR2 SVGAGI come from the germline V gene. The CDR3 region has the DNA TGTGCCAGCAGTTACTCGACCGGGACATCGACTAACTATGGCTACACCTTC. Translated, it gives CASSYSTGTSTNYGYTF.

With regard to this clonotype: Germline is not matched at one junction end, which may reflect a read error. As DNA, the CDR3 is TGCGCCAGCGGAGAAGGACAGGCGAACTATGGCTACGCCTTC. Amino acids: CASGEGQANYGYAF. The chain has TRBV5-1 and TRBJ1-2; the match to TRBD1 covers 7 bases. CDR1 SGHRS and CDR2 YFSETQ come from the germline V gene. The CDR3 has 14 residues.

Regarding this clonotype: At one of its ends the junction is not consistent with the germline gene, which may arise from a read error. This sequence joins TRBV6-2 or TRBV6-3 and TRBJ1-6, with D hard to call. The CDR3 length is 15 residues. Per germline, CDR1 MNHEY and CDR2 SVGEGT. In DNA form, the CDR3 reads TGTGCCAGCAGTTACTCGTGGGTTTACAATTCACCCCTCCACTTC. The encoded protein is CASSYSWVYNSPLHF.

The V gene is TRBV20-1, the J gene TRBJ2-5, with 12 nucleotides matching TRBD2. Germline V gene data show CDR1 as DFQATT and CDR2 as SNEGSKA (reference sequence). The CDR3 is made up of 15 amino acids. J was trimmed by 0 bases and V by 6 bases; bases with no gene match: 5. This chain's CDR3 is CSAHTSGRYQETQYF. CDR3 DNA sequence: TGCAGTGCCCATACTAGCGGGAGGTACCAAGAGACCCAGTACTTC.

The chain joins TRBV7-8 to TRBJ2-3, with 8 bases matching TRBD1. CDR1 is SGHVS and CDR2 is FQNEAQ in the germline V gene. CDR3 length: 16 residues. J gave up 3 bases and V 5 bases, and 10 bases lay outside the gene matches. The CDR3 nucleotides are TGTGCCAGCAGCCCCGCCCCAGGGGGCTATACAGATACGCAGTATTTT. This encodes CASSPAPGGYTDTQYF.

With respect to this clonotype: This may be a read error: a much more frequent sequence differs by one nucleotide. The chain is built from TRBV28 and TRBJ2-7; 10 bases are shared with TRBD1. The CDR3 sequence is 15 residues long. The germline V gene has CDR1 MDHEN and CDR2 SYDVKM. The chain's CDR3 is CASGLRQGAGYEQYF. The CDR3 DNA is TGTGCCAGCGGTTTGCGACAGGGGGCCGGCTACGAGCAGTACTTC.

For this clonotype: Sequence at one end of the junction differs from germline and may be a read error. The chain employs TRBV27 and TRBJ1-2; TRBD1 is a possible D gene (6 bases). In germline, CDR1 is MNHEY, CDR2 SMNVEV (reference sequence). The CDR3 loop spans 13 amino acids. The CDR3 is CVSSFGQGFGYTF. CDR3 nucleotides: TGTGTCAGCAGTTTTGGGCAGGGGTTTGGCTACACCTTC.

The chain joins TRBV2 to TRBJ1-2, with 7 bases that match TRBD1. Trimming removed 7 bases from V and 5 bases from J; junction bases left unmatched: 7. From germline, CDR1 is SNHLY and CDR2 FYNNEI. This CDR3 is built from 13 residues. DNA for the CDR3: TGTGCCAGCATTCAAACAGGGGTTTATGGCTACACCTTC. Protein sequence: CASIQTGVYGYTF.

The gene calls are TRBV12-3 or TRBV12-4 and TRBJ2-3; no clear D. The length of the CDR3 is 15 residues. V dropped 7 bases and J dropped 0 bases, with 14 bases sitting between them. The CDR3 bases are TGTGCCAGCACGCGAGGACCGGAAAGCACAGATACGCAGTATTTT. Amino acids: CASTRGPESTDTQYF.

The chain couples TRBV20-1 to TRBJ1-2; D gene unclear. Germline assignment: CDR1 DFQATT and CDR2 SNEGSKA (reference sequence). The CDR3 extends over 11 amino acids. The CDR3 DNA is TGCAGCGTTTCCGGGAACTATGGCTACACCTTC. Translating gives CSVSGNYGYTF.

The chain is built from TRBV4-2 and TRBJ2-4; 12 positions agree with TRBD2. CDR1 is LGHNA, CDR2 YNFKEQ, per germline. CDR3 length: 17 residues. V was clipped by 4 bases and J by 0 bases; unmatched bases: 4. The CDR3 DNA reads TGTGCCAGCAGCCTCCTGACTAGCGGGAGAGCCAAAAACATTCAGTACTTC. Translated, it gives CASSLLTSGRAKNIQYF.

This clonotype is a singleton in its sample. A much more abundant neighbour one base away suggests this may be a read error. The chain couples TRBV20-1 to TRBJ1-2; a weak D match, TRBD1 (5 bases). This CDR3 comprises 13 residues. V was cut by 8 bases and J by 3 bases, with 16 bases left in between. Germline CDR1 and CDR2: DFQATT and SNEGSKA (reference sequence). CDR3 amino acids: CSTREGTYYGYTF. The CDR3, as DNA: TGCAGTACACGGGAGGGGACCTACTATGGCTACACCTTC.

The CDR3 DNA is TGTGCCAGCAGCAGACAAGGGATGACTGGGGAGCTGTTTTTT. This sequence encodes CASSRQGMTGELFF. The chain employs TRBV7-6 and TRBJ2-2; D call uncertain. This CDR3 comprises 14 residues. Germline V lookup: CDR1 SGHVS, CDR2 FNYEAQ. V lost 5 bases and J 8 bases, leaving 15 bases between the germline ends.

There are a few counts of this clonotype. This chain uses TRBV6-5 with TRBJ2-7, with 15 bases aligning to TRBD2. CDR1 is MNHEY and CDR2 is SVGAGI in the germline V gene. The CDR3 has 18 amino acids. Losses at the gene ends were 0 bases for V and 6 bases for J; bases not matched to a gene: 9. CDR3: CASSYSNLGLAGGPEQYF. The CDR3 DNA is TGTGCCAGCAGTTACTCGAATTTAGGACTAGCGGGAGGGCCCGAGCAGTACTTC.

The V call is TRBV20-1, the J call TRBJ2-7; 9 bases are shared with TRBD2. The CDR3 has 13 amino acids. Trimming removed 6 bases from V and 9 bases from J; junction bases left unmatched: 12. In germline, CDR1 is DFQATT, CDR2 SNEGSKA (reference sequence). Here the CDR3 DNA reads TGCAGTGCCGGCGGGCGAGCGGGAGGACGGCAGTACTTC. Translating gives CSAGGRAGGRQYF.

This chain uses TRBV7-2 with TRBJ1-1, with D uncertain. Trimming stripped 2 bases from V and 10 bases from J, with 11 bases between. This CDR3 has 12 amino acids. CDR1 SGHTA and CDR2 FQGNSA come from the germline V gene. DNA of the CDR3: TGTGCCAGCAGCTTATCTTGGACTTCAGCTTTCTTT. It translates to CASSLSWTSAFF. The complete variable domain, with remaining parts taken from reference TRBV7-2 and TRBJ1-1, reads GAGVSQSPSNKVTEKGKDVELRCDPISGHTALYWYRQSLGQGLEFLIYFQGNSAPDKSGLPSDRFSAERTGGSVSTLTIQRTQQEDSAVYLCASSLSWTSAFFGQGTRLTVV.

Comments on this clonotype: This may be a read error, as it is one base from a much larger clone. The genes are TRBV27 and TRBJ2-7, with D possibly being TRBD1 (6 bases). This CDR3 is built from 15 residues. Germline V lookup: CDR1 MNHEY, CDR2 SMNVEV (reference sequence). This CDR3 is CASGLVGRGFGEQYF. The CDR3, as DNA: TGTGCCAGCGGTTTAGTCGGCAGGGGTTTTGGCGAGCAGTACTTC.

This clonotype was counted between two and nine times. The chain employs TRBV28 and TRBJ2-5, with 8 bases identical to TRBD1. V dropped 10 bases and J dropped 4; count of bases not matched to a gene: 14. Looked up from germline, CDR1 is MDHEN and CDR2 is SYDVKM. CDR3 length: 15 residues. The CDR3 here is CATTRTGRRAETQYF. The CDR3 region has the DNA TGTGCCACTACGCGGACAGGGCGGAGGGCAGAGACCCAGTACTTC.

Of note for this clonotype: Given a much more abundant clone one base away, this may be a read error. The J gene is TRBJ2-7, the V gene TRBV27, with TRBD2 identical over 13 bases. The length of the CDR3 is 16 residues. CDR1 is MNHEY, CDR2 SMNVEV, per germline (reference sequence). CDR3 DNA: TGTGCCAGCAGTCCGCGGACTAGCGGGAGCTCCTACGAGCATTACTTC. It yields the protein CASSPRTSGSSYEHYF.

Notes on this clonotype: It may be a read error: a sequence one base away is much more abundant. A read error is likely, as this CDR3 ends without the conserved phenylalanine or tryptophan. The CDR3 loop is CSARVGSGGQYL. In DNA, the CDR3 is TGCAGTGCTAGGGTCGGGTCTGGAGGGCAGTACCTC. The V and J genes are TRBV20-1 and TRBJ2-7; the D gene is possibly TRBD2 (5 bases). V gave up 3 bases and J gave up 9 bases, with 15 bases separating them. The CDR3 consists of 12 residues. Germline loops: CDR1 DFQATT, CDR2 SNEGSKA (reference sequence).

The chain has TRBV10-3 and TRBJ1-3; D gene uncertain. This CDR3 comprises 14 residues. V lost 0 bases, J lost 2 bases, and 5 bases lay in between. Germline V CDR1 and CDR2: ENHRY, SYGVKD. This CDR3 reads CAISESGTGNTIYF. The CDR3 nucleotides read TGTGCCATCAGTGAGTCGGGTACTGGAAACACCATATATTTT.

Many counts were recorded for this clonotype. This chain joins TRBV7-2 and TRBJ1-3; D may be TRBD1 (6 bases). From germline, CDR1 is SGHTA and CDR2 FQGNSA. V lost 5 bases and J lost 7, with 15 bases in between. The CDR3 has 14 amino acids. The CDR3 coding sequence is TGTGCCAGCAGCGGCGGGACACCCCCTAACACCATATATTTT. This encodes CASSGGTPPNTIYF.

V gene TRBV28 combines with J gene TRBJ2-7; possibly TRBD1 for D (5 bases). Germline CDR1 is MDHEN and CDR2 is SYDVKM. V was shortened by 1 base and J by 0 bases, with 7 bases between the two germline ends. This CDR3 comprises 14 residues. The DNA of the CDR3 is TGTGCCAGCAGTTTATACAGGAGCTCCTACGAGCAGTACTTC. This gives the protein CASSLYRSSYEQYF.

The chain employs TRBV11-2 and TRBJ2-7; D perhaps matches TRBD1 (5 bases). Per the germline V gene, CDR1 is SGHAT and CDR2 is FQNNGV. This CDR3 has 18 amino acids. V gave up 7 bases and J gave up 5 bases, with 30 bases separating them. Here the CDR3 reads CASTATSRPPSQGNEQYF. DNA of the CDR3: TGTGCCAGCACCGCTACTTCGCGCCCCCCCTCTCAGGGAAACGAGCAGTACTTC.

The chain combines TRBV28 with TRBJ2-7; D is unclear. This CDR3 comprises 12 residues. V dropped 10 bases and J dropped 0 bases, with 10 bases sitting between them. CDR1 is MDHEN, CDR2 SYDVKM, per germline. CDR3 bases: TGTGCCACCCCGACGGACTCCTACGAGCAGTACTTC. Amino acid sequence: CATPTDSYEQYF. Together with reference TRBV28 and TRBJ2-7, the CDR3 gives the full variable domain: DVKVTQSSRYLVKRTGEKVFLECVQDMDHENMFWYRQDPGLGLRLIYFSYDVKMKEKGDIPEGYSVSREKKERFSLILESASTNQTSMYLCATPTDSYEQYFGPGTRLTVT.